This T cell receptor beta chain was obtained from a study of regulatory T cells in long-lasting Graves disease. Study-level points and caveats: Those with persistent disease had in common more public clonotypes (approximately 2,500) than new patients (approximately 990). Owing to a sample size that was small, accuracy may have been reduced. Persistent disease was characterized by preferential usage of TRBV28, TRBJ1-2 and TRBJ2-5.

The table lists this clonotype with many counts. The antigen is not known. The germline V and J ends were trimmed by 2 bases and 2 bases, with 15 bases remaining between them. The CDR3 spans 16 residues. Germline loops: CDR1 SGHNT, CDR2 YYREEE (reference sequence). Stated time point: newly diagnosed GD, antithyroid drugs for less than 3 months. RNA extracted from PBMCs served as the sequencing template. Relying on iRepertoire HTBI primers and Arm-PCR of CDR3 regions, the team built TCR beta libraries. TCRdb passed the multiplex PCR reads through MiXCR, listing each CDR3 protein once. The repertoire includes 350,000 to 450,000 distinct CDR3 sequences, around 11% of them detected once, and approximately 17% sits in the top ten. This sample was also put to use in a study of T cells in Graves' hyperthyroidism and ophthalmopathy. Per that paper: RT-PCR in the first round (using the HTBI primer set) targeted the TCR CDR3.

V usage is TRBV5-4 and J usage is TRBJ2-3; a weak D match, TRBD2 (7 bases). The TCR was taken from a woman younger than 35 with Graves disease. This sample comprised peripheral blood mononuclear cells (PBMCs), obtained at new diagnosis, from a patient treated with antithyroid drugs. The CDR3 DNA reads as TGTGCCAGCAGCTTTGGCGGGGGCCTAAACACAGATACGCAGTATTTT. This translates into CASSFGGGLNTDTQYF.